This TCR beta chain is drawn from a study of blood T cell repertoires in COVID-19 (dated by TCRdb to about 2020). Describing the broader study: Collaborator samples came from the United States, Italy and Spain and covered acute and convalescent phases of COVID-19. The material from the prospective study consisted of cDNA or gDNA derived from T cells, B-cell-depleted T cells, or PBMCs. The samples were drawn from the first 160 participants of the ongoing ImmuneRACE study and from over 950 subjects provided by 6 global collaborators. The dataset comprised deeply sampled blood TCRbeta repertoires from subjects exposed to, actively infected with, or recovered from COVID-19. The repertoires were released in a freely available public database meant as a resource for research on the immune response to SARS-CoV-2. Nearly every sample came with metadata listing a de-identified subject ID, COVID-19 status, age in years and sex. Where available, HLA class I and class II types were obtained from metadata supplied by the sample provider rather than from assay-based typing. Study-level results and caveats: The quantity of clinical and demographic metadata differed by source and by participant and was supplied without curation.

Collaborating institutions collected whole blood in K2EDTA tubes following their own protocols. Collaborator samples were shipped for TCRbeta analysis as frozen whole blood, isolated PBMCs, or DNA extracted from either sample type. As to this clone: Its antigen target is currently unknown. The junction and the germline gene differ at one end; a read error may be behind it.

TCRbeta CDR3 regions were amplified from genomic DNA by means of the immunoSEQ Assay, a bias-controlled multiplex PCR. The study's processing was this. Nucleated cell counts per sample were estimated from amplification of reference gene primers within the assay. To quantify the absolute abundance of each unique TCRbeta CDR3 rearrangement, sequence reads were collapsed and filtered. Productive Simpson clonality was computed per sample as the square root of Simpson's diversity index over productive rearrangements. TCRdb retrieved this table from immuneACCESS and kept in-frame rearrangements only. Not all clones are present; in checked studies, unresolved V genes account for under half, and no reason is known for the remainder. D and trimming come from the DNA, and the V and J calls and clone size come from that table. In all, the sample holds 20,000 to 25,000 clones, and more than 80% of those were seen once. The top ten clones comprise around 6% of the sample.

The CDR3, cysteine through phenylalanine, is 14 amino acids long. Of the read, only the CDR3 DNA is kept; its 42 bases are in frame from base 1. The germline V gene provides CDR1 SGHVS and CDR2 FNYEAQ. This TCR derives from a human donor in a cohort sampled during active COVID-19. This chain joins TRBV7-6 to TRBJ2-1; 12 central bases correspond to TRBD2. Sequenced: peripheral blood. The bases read TGTGCCAGCAGCCTAGCGGGAGGGGTAGATGAGCAGTTCTTC. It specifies CASSLAGGVDEQFF.